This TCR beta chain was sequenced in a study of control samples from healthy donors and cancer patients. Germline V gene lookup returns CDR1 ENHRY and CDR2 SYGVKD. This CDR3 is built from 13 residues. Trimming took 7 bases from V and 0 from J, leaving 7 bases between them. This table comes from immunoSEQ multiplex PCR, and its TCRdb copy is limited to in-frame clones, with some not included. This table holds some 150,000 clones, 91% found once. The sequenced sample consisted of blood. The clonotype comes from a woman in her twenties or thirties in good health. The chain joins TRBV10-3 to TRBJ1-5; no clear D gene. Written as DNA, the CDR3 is TGTGCCATCACGGGTGATAGCAATCAGCCCCAGCATTTT. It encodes CAITGDSNQPQHF.